Below, 14 T cell receptor beta chains from the same sample are listed, as sequenced in a study of T cell responses to AZD1222 COVID-19 vaccine. The method was immunoSEQ multiplex PCR; TCRdb's version includes in-frame clones alone and lacks a portion of them. The data contain 50,000 to 55,000 clones, about 87% of them seen just once; the ten biggest clones take up roughly 2.7%. The specimen comprised peripheral blood, sampled 28 days after the second AZD1222 dose. The origin of the receptors is an adult who received the AZD1222 COVID-19 vaccine.

This clone came up a few times. This chain uses TRBV6-4 with TRBJ1-1, with D maybe TRBD1 (5 bases). V was cut by 6 bases and J by 4 bases, with 12 bases left in between. The CDR3 length is 13 residues. Germline V gene data show CDR1 as MRHNA and CDR2 as SNTAGT. The CDR3 region is CASSVDSGTEAFF. The DNA of the CDR3 is TGTGCCAGCAGCGTTGACAGTGGCACTGAAGCTTTCTTT.

The CDR3 reads CASSFQGQGGTGELFF. CDR3 coding DNA: TGTGCCAGCAGTTTTCAGGGACAGGGTGGCACCGGGGAGCTGTTTTTT. The genes are TRBV27 and TRBJ2-2, with TRBD1 identical over 9 bases. With V trimmed by 3 bases and J by 4 bases, 6 bases remained unmatched. Germline V gene data show CDR1 as MNHEY and CDR2 as SMNVEV (reference sequence). The CDR3 has 16 amino acids.

This clone appeared a single time. In DNA, the CDR3 is TGTGCCATCAGTGAGAACAGGGGGAACACTGAAGCTTTCTTT. This codes for CAISENRGNTEAFF. The chain links TRBV10-3 to TRBJ1-1; TRBD1 matches 7 bases. With V trimmed by 2 bases and J by 1 base, 1 base remained unmatched. The CDR3 contains 14 residues. Germline CDR1 is ENHRY and CDR2 is SYGVKD.

The rearrangement links TRBV19 to TRBJ2-7; D is undetermined. Trimming stripped 3 bases from V and 8 bases from J, with 8 bases between. CDR1 is LNHDA and CDR2 is SQIVND in the germline V gene (reference sequence). The CDR3 has 11 amino acids. CDR3 loop: CASSMKGKQYF. The CDR3 DNA reads TGTGCCAGTAGTATGAAAGGAAAGCAGTACTTC.

The gene calls are TRBV28 and TRBJ1-5; D gene uncertain. The V end lost 2 bases, the J end lost 6 bases, and 8 bases lay between the germline ends. The CDR3 runs 13 residues. CDR1 and CDR2 from the germline V gene are MDHEN and SYDVKM. The CDR3 DNA reads TGTGCCAGCAGTTTAGACGAGGGTCAGCCCCAGCATTTT. Amino acids: CASSLDEGQPQHF.

The CDR3 bases are TGTGCCAGCAGCCGAGAGCACGGGTCCTACGAGCAGTACTTC. It translates to CASSREHGSYEQYF. The chain has TRBV28 and TRBJ2-7; D unresolved. Germline V gene sequence: CDR1 MDHEN, CDR2 SYDVKM. Trimming pared 6 bases from V and 1 base from J, leaving 13 bases between. The CDR3 totals 14 residues.

The chain joins TRBV5-1 to TRBJ2-7; D not resolved. The CDR3 runs to 13 residues. Germline values: CDR1 SGHRS, CDR2 YFSETQ. V was pared by 4 bases and J by 0 bases, with 8 bases between. In DNA form, the CDR3 reads TGCGCCAGCAGCCGAGGCGCCTCCTACGAGCAGTACTTC. Its protein product is CASSRGASYEQYF.

The CDR3 DNA sequence: TGTGCCAGCAGCTCCGGGACAGGGGGCCACGAGCAGTACTTC. Amino acid sequence: CASSSGTGGHEQYF. This rearrangement joins TRBV14 to TRBJ2-7; TRBD1 matches 12 bases. The J segment lost 5 bases and the V segment lost 5 bases, leaving 4 bases of the junction unmatched. CDR1 and CDR2 from the germline V gene are SGHDN and FVKESK. The CDR3 spans 14 residues. Looking up the rest from reference TRBV14 and TRBJ2-7 gives the full variable domain: EAGVTQFPSHSVIEKGQTVTLRCDPISGHDNLYWYRRVMGKEIKFLLHFVKESKQDESGMPNNRFLAERTGGTYSTLKVQPAELEDSGVYFCASSSGTGGHEQYFGPGTRLTVT.

The count of this clone is one. CDR3 protein: CSARVATEQYF. CDR3 coding DNA: TGCAGTGCTAGAGTGGCTACCGAGCAGTACTTC. The chain joins TRBV20-1 to TRBJ2-7, with D unresolved. Germline V gives CDR1 DFQATT, CDR2 SNEGSKA (reference sequence). The CDR3 is 11 residues long. V lost 1 base and J lost 6, with 7 bases in between.

The gene calls are TRBV3-1 (or the pseudogene TRBV3-2) and TRBJ2-1; 10 nucleotides agree with TRBD2. CDR1 is LGHDT and CDR2 is YNNKEL in the germline V gene (reference sequence). V dropped 0 bases and J dropped 3; count of bases not matched to a gene: 8. This CDR3 is built from 18 residues. DNA for the CDR3: TGTGCCAGCAGCCAAGATAGAGGGACTAGCGTGTACTACAATGAGCAGTTCTTC. Translating it yields CASSQDRGTSVYYNEQFF.

The V and J genes are TRBV20-1 and TRBJ2-7; D may be TRBD1 (5 bases). The V end was cut by 6 bases, the J end by 6 bases, with 12 bases between. Germline V gene data show CDR1 as DFQATT and CDR2 as SNEGSKA (reference sequence). The CDR3 has 11 residues. CDR3: CSAKQVPEQYF. The CDR3 nucleotides are TGCAGTGCAAAACAGGTGCCCGAGCAGTACTTC.

The chain couples TRBV7-9 to TRBJ1-2, with no clear D. The CDR3 totals 11 residues. With 11 bases removed from V and 6 bases from J, the gap between germline ends came to 13 bases. Germline V lookup: CDR1 SEHNR, CDR2 FQNEAQ (reference sequence). CDR3 protein: CAPTPGDGYTF. The CDR3 bases are TGTGCCCCAACGCCGGGCGATGGCTACACCTTC.

This chain joins TRBV7-9 and TRBJ2-5; 8 nucleotides agree with TRBD1. CDR1 is SEHNR and CDR2 is FQNEAQ in the germline V gene (reference sequence). V gave up 5 bases and J gave up 5 bases; unmatched junction bases: 13. CDR3 length equals 16 residues. The CDR3 loop is CASSPEPDRVRETQYF. The CDR3 DNA reads TGTGCCAGCAGCCCAGAGCCGGACAGGGTTCGGGAGACCCAGTACTTC.

The chain recombines TRBV25-1 with TRBJ1-2; 10 positions agree with TRBD1. Unmatched junction bases numbered 7, after V lost 6 bases and J lost 6 bases. Per the germline V gene, CDR1 is MGHDK and CDR2 is SYGVNS. The CDR3 has 14 residues. As DNA, the CDR3 is TGTGCCAGCAGCACTCCGGGACAGGGGAATGGCTACACCTTC. This gives the protein CASSTPGQGNGYTF.